Listed here are 20 T cell receptor beta chains from one sample, sequenced in a study of cytomegalovirus exposure and HLA in healthy donors (TCRdb year 2017). Library preparation was by the immunoSEQ multiplex PCR assay. For the multiplex PCR, a mixture combining 60 forward primers for TCR Vbeta segments and 13 reverse primers for TCR Jbeta segments was used. TCRdb retrieved this table from immuneACCESS and kept in-frame rearrangements only. Not all clones are present; in checked studies, unresolved V genes account for under half, and no reason is known for the remainder. For this sample there are around 50,000 clones; 82% appear just once. 2.9% of the sample goes to the ten largest clones. The specimen was PBMCs. These receptors originate from a man between 50 and 59 years old in good health and CMV-seronegative.

This chain joins TRBV11-3 and TRBJ1-1, with TRBD1 matching 9 bases. The CDR3 is 13 amino acids. V was clipped by 1 base and J by 10 bases; unmatched bases: 4. Germline loops: CDR1 SGHNT, CDR2 YENEEA. The CDR3 here is CASSLGPDRGAFF. CDR3 DNA sequence: TGTGCCAGCAGCTTAGGGCCGGACAGGGGAGCTTTCTTT.

The CDR3 DNA is TGCGCCAGCAGCTGGGGGTCCAGGGAGGTTGGCTACACCTTC. This encodes CASSWGSREVGYTF. This chain links TRBV5-1 with TRBJ1-2; possible D gene TRBD1, 5 bases. Germline V lookup: CDR1 SGHRS, CDR2 YFSETQ. This CDR3 has 14 amino acids. V lost 3 bases, J lost 7 bases, and 16 bases lay in between. Supplemented by reference TRBV5-1 and TRBJ1-2, the full variable domain reads KAGVTQTPRYLIKTRGQQVTLSCSPISGHRSVSWYQQTPGQGLQFLFEYFSETQRNKGNFPGRFSGRQFSNSRSEMNVSTLELGDSALYLCASSWGSREVGYTFGSGTRLTVV.

This clone was seen just once. J is TRBJ2-2 and V is TRBV29-1; TRBD1 matches at 9 bases. The CDR3 runs to 14 residues. The ends lost 3 bases at V and 4 bases at J; junction bases unmatched: 3. Germline-derived CDR1 and CDR2 are SQVTM and ANQGSEA. Here the CDR3 reads CSVEEQGATGELFF. CDR3 sequence (DNA): TGCAGCGTTGAGGAACAGGGGGCCACCGGGGAGCTGTTTTTT.

Of note for this clone: This CDR3 is also generated by other DNA sequences in the sample. This rearrangement joins TRBV7-8 to TRBJ2-3, with 7 bases matching TRBD2. Germline V gene sequence: CDR1 SGHVS, CDR2 FQNEAQ. V lost 2 bases, J lost 7 bases, and 9 bases stayed unmatched. The CDR3 spans 15 residues. This CDR3 reads CASSLTAGVRNTQYF. CDR3 in DNA: TGTGCCAGCAGCTTAACGGCGGGGGTCCGGAATACGCAGTATTTT.

The chain uses TRBV4-2 and TRBJ2-5; 9 bases agree with TRBD2. V was clipped by 3 bases and J by 4 bases; unmatched bases: 3. The CDR3 runs to 14 residues. CDR1 and CDR2 from the germline V gene are LGHNA and YNFKEQ. The CDR3 protein is CASSQGLASETQYF. CDR3 bases: TGTGCCAGCAGCCAGGGACTAGCATCAGAGACCCAGTACTTC.

The gene calls are TRBV4-1 and TRBJ1-2; D remains unclear. Germline V gene lookup returns CDR1 MGHRA and CDR2 YSYEKL. Trimming took off 0 bases at V and 3 bases at J, with 11 bases between the two ends. This CDR3 has 15 residues. The chain's CDR3 is CASSQDMSEDYGYTF. The CDR3 DNA reads TGCGCCAGCAGCCAAGACATGAGCGAGGACTATGGCTACACCTTC.

The J gene is TRBJ2-1, the V gene TRBV7-9; 7 bases fit TRBD1. With 6 bases clipped from V and 1 base from J, the junction kept 3 bases outside the gene matches. Per the germline V gene, CDR1 is SEHNR and CDR2 is FQNEAQ (reference sequence). CDR3 length equals 14 residues. The CDR3: CASRTQGSYNEQFF. CDR3 sequence (DNA): TGTGCCAGCAGGACACAGGGGTCCTACAATGAGCAGTTCTTC.

V and J are TRBV6-1 and TRBJ1-4; TRBD1 matches at 10 bases. This CDR3 is 15 amino acids long. Trimming cost V 7 bases and J 7 bases; bases outside gene matches: 9. Germline V gene lookup returns CDR1 MNHNS and CDR2 SASEGT. CDR3 DNA: TGTGCCAGCACCCTGACAGGGGGCGGGAGTGAAAAACTGTTTTTT. Translating it yields CASTLTGGGSEKLFF.

The chain carries TRBV18 and TRBJ2-7, with TRBD1 matching over 7 bases. The junction had 8 bases not matched to a gene; V was cut back by 3 bases and J by 3 bases. Germline V gives CDR1 KGHSH, CDR2 LQKENI. This CDR3 spans 15 amino acids. The CDR3 nucleotides read TGTGCCAGCTCACCCCGACAGGGTCATAGCTACGAGCAGTACTTC. It specifies CASSPRQGHSYEQYF.

The chain couples TRBV27 to TRBJ1-1, with 7 nucleotides matching TRBD1. This CDR3 region has 14 residues. Looked up from germline, CDR1 is MNHEY and CDR2 is SMNVEV (reference sequence). J gave up 3 bases and V 9 bases, and 10 bases lay outside the gene matches. CDR3 loop: CASTRGGVYTEAFF. The CDR3 DNA sequence: TGTGCCAGTACGAGAGGGGGCGTGTACACTGAAGCTTTCTTT.

The CDR3 is CASSSGLAGEQYF. The CDR3 region has the DNA TGTGCCAGCAGCTCGGGACTAGCGGGGGAGCAGTACTTC. The V call is TRBV7-9, the J call TRBJ2-7; 13 bases are shared with TRBD2. V lost 4 bases to trimming and J lost 7 bases; unmatched junction nucleotides: 1. The CDR3 totals 13 residues. The V gene's germline CDR1 is SEHNR and CDR2 FQNEAQ (reference sequence).

This clone was seen only a few times. This chain connects TRBV10-3 to TRBJ1-3; tentatively, D is TRBD1 (6 bases). The CDR3 consists of 15 residues. Trimming pared 6 bases from V and 2 bases from J, leaving 14 bases between. The germline CDR1 and CDR2 sequences are ENHRY and SYGVKD. The CDR3 region is CAISPTGIAGNTIYF. The CDR3 DNA reads TGTGCCATCAGCCCTACAGGGATCGCTGGAAACACCATATATTTT.

This clone occurred a few times. The DNA for the CDR3 is TGTGCCAGCAGTGAAGGCCAGGGGAGTACCTACGAGCAGTACTTC. This codes for CASSEGQGSTYEQYF. The chain has TRBV6-1 and TRBJ2-7; perhaps TRBD1 as D (6 bases). CDR1 and CDR2 (germline): MNHNS, SASEGT. The V end was cut by 1 base, the J end by 2 bases, with 12 bases between. CDR3 length equals 15 residues.

V and J are TRBV19 and TRBJ2-5, with TRBD1 matching over 7 bases. Germline lookup yields CDR1 LNHDA and CDR2 SQIVND (reference sequence). The CDR3 sequence is 12 residues long. J lost 10 bases, V lost 6 bases, and 8 bases had no gene match. In DNA form, the CDR3 reads TGTGCCAGTAGGGACAGGCGAGAGGACCAGTACTTC. It is translated as CASRDRREDQYF.

The chain uses TRBV7-2 and TRBJ2-1, with a weak D call TRBD1 (6 bases). CDR1 and CDR2 (germline): SGHTA, FQGNSA. The germline V and J ends were trimmed by 4 bases and 8 bases, with 18 bases remaining between them. The CDR3 sequence is 15 residues long. The CDR3 spells CASSSPYREEDEQFF. CDR3 in DNA: TGTGCCAGCAGCTCCCCCTACAGGGAAGAGGATGAGCAGTTCTTC.

This clone was recorded once. The V and J genes are TRBV6-5 and TRBJ2-1, with 10 bases identical to TRBD1. The CDR3 has 15 amino acids. V dropped 0 bases and J dropped 8; count of bases not matched to a gene: 4. Germline CDR1 and CDR2: MNHEY and SVGAGI. The CDR3 DNA reads as TGTGCCAGCAGTTACTCGGGACAGGGGTGGGATGAGCAGTTCTTC. It translates to CASSYSGQGWDEQFF.

The rearrangement links TRBV9 to TRBJ2-2; 14 nucleotides line up with TRBD2. The CDR3 runs to 19 residues. Per the germline V gene, CDR1 is SGDLS and CDR2 is YYNGEE. With 2 bases clipped from V and 4 bases from J, the junction kept 10 bases outside the gene matches. CDR3 nucleotides: TGTGCCAGCAGCGTGGCGGGACTAGCGGGGGCCCGGGGCACCGGGGAGCTGTTTTTT. Its protein is CASSVAGLAGARGTGELFF. Using reference TRBV9 and TRBJ2-2 for the parts outside the CDR3, the full variable domain is DSGVTQTPKHLITATGQRVTLRCSPRSGDLSVYWYQQSLDQGLQFLIQYYNGEERAKGNILERFSAQQFPDLHSELNLSSLELGDSALYFCASSVAGLAGARGTGELFFGEGSRLTVL.

The chain is built from TRBV11-1 and TRBJ2-5; TRBD1 aligns across 7 bases. Germline V gives CDR1 SGHAT, CDR2 FQDESV (reference sequence). Trimming removed 5 bases from V and 4 bases from J; junction bases left unmatched: 7. This CDR3 is 14 amino acids long. The CDR3 bases are TGTGCCAGCAGCCGCACAGGGGTTGTAGAGACCCAGTACTTC. This encodes CASSRTGVVETQYF.

The chain combines TRBV9 with TRBJ2-7; 7 bases match TRBD1. V lost 0 bases, J lost 2 bases, and 2 bases stayed unmatched. The CDR3 runs to 14 residues. CDR1 and CDR2 from the germline V gene are SGDLS and YYNGEE. CDR3 bases: TGTGCCAGCAGCGTAGGGACAGGCGCCTACGAGCAGTACTTC. Residues: CASSVGTGAYEQYF.

This clone was seen once. This chain uses TRBV2 with TRBJ2-2; TRBD2 matches at 7 bases. Germline CDR1 and CDR2: SNHLY and FYNNEI. The CDR3 extends over 17 amino acids. V lost 2 bases to trimming and J lost 0 bases; unmatched junction nucleotides: 6. Here the CDR3 reads CASSEQGSGSNTGELFF. Written as DNA, the CDR3 is TGTGCCAGCAGTGAACAGGGTAGCGGGTCGAACACCGGGGAGCTGTTTTTT.